This T cell receptor (beta chain) is drawn from a study of blood T cell repertoires in COVID-19. On the study more broadly: Some COVID-19 samples were acute and others convalescent; all came from the United States, Italy and Spain. Sample material is recorded as cDNA or gDNA derived from T cells, B-cell-depleted T cells, or PBMCs.

This clone was recorded a few times. Original processing methods: Amplified reference gene primers provided the basis for estimating nucleated cell counts. The method was immunoSEQ multiplex PCR; TCRdb's version includes in-frame clones alone and lacks a portion of them. That table gives V, J and clone size, and the DNA gave D and trimming. The sample records about 100,000 clones, roughly 87% being singletons. This CDR3 spans 14 amino acids. From germline, CDR1 is MDHEN and CDR2 SYDVKM. With V trimmed by 5 bases and J by 2 bases, 5 bases remained unmatched. This sequence joins TRBV28 and TRBJ2-7; 8 bases are a match to TRBD1. This TCR was sampled from an older woman with acute or convalescent COVID-19. Sample: peripheral blood. The chain's CDR3 is CASSTRQGPYEQYF. CDR3 nucleotide sequence: TGTGCCAGCAGTACCCGACAGGGGCCCTACGAGCAGTACTTC.